The clone carrying this T cell receptor beta chain has a single count. Trimming shortened V by 0 bases and J by 5 bases, and 5 bases separated the two germline ends. The CDR3 has 12 residues. Germline V gene sequence: CDR1 SGHDT, CDR2 YYEEEE. This entry comes from a study of blood T cell repertoires in COVID-19. As for the study in general: Sites across the United States, Italy and Spain contributed samples from acute and convalescent COVID-19. PBMCs, B-cell-depleted T cells, or T cells provided the cDNA or gDNA that made up the material.

Authors' processing steps: Quantification of nucleated cells was approximated via reference gene primer amplification. Sequencing used immunoSEQ multiplex PCR; TCRdb keeps in-frame clones, though not all of them. That table gives V, J and clone size, and the DNA gave D and trimming. The sample holds roughly 50,000 clones, around 86% seen once. The chain links TRBV5-6 to TRBJ1-2; no clear D. The clonotype was recovered from a man in his 70s with acute or convalescent COVID-19. Material for sequencing was peripheral blood. CDR3 in DNA: TGTGCCAGCAGCTTGGACGGGTATGGCTACACCTTC. It yields the protein CASSLDGYGYTF.